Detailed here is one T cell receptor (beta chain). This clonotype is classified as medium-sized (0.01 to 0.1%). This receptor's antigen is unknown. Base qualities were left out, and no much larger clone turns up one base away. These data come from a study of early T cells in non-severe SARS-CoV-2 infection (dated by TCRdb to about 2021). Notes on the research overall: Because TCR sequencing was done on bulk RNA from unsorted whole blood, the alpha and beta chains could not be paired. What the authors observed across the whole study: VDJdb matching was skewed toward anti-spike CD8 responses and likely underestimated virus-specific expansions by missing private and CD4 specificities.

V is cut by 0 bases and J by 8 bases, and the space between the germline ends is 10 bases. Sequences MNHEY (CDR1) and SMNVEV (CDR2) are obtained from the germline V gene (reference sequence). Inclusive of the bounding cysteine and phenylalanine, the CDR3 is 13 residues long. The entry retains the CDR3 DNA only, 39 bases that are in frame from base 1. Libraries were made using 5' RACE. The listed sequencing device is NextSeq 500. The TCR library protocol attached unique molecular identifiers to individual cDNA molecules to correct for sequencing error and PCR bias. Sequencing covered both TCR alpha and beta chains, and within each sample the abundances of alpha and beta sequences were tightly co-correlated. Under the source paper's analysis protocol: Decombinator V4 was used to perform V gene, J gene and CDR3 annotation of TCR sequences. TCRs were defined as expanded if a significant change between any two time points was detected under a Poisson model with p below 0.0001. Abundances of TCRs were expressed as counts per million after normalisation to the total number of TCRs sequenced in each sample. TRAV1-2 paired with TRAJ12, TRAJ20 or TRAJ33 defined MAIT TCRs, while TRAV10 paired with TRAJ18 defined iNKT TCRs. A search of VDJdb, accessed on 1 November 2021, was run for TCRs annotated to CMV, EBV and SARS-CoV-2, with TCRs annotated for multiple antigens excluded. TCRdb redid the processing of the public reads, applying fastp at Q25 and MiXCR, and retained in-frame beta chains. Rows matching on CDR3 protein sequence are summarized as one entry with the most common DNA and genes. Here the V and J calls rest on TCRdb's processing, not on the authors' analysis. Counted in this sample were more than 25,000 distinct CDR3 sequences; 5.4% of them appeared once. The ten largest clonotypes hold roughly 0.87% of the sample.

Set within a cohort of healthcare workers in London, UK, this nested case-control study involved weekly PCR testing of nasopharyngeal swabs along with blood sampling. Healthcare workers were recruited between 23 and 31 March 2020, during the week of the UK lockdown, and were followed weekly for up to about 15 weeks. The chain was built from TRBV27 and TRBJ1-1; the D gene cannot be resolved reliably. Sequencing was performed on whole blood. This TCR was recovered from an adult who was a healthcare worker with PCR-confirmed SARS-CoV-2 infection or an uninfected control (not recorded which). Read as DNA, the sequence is TGTGCCAGCAGTTTATCCCTAGGACGGGAAGCTTTCTTT. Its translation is CASSLSLGREAFF.